A single sample gave rise to the 26 T cell receptor beta chains below, sequenced in a study of cytomegalovirus exposure and HLA in healthy donors. Here immunoSEQ multiplex PCR was the method, and the copy in TCRdb shows in-frame clones only, minus some. Among approximately 270,000 clones listed, roughly 87% were seen once. What was sequenced was PBMCs. The receptors shown here come from a man aged 18 to 30 in good health and CMV-seropositive.

This clone appeared a single time. The chain has TRBV4-1 and TRBJ2-1; 7 bases map to TRBD2. This CDR3 is 17 amino acids long. CDR1 and CDR2 from the germline V gene are MGHRA and YSYEKL. Unmatched junction bases numbered 7, after V lost 0 bases and J lost 2 bases. This chain's CDR3 is CASSQDPGRAAYNEQFF. CDR3 nucleotide sequence: TGCGCCAGCAGCCAAGATCCTGGGAGGGCCGCCTACAATGAGCAGTTCTTC.

This chain joins TRBV19 and TRBJ1-5; 8 bases align to TRBD1. V shed 7 bases, J shed 5 bases, and the junction held 19 bases outside the gene matches. This CDR3 is built from 18 residues. CDR1 is LNHDA and CDR2 is SQIVND in the germline V gene (reference sequence). The CDR3 nucleotides read TGTGCCAGTACCCCGCCCCAATTTCAGGGGGCCACGGATCAGCCCCAGCATTTT. Translated, it gives CASTPPQFQGATDQPQHF. Full variable domain (missing parts from reference TRBV19 and TRBJ1-5): DGGITQSPKYLFRKEGQNVTLSCEQNLNHDAMYWYRQDPGQGLRLIYYSQIVNDFQKGDIAEGYSVSREKKESFPLTVTSAQKNPTAFYLCASTPPQFQGATDQPQHFGDGTRLSIL.

The rearrangement links TRBV4-1 to TRBJ1-1, with D perhaps matching TRBD1 (5 bases). This CDR3 has 17 residues. CDR1 is MGHRA and CDR2 is YSYEKL in the germline V gene. V shed 1 base and J shed 0 bases, with 15 bases lying between them. CDR3 in amino acids: CASSQGTEGRLNTEAFF. CDR3 DNA sequence: TGCGCCAGCAGCCAAGGGACCGAGGGGAGGCTGAACACTGAAGCTTTCTTT.

The V gene is TRBV10-2, the J gene TRBJ2-1, with 9 bases lining up with TRBD2. The CDR3 spans 14 residues. CDR1 is WSHSY, CDR2 SAAADI, per germline. V lost 9 bases and J lost 3; bases outside the gene matches: 6. CDR3 nucleotide sequence: TGCGCCAGTTCAGCGGGAGGTGGCTACAATGAGCAGTTCTTC. Protein sequence: CASSAGGGYNEQFF.

The chain uses TRBV21-1 and TRBJ1-5; the table's TRBD1 call for D was not verified on the DNA. TRBV21-1 is a pseudogene. The CDR3 runs 16 residues. The CDR3 loop is CASSKESGTGNQPQHF. CDR3 in DNA: TGTGCCAGCAGCAAAGAGTCCGGGACAGGGAACCAGCCCCAGCATTTT.

The V gene is TRBV27, the J gene TRBJ2-7, with 8 bases identical to TRBD1. The CDR3 spans 15 residues. V gave up 5 bases and J gave up 3 bases; unmatched junction bases: 9. CDR1 is MNHEY and CDR2 is SMNVEV in the germline V gene (reference sequence). CDR3 sequence: CASSKTGTGYYEQYF. Written as DNA, the CDR3 is TGTGCCAGCAGTAAAACCGGGACAGGCTACTACGAGCAGTACTTC.

The chain carries TRBV7-9 and TRBJ2-7; D gene uncertain. V gave up 5 bases and J gave up 6 bases, with 14 bases separating them. The CDR3 is 13 residues long. CDR1 and CDR2 (germline): SEHNR, FQNEAQ (reference sequence). The CDR3 spells CASSPTSRSEQYF. In nucleotides, the CDR3 is TGTGCCAGCAGCCCCACATCAAGGAGCGAGCAGTACTTC.

This clone was recorded only once. This chain links TRBV5-6 with TRBJ2-7; TRBD2 is a possible D gene (6 bases). Germline values: CDR1 SGHDT, CDR2 YYEEEE. The V and J ends lost 0 bases and 0 bases respectively, with 10 bases between them. This CDR3 has 15 amino acids. CDR3 amino acids: CASSLGGTSSYEQYF. As DNA, the CDR3 is TGTGCCAGCAGCTTGGGCGGGACGAGCTCCTACGAGCAGTACTTC.

The chain recombines TRBV29-1 with TRBJ2-3; 7 bases line up with TRBD2. V trimming: 0 bases; J trimming: 5 bases; junction bases outside the gene matches: 5. The CDR3 length is 14 residues. Germline V lookup: CDR1 SQVTM, CDR2 ANQGSEA. CDR3 nucleotide sequence: TGCAGCGTTGAAGATCGGGGGAGGGTAGATACGCAGTATTTT. Translation gives CSVEDRGRVDTQYF.

The V call is TRBV5-6, the J call TRBJ1-5; D is ambiguous. This CDR3 region has 16 residues. Germline lookup yields CDR1 SGHDT and CDR2 YYEEEE. Trimming removed 1 base at V and 1 base at J, with 12 bases between. The CDR3: CASSLWPGTSNQPQHF. In DNA form, the CDR3 reads TGTGCCAGCAGCTTGTGGCCGGGAACCAGCAATCAGCCCCAGCATTTT.

The V gene is TRBV28, the J gene TRBJ1-1; D unresolved. This CDR3 contains 13 residues. Germline loops: CDR1 MDHEN, CDR2 SYDVKM. V lost 8 bases, J lost 1 base, and 11 bases lay in between. CDR3 amino acids: CASQQTRNTEAFF. The CDR3 coding sequence is TGTGCCAGCCAACAAACTCGGAACACTGAAGCTTTCTTT.

J is TRBJ1-2 and V is TRBV27, with 7 bases identical to TRBD1. Looked up from germline, CDR1 is MNHEY and CDR2 is SMNVEV (reference sequence). This CDR3 has 17 residues. The junction had 13 bases not matched to a gene; V was cut back by 3 bases and J by 3 bases. The CDR3 DNA reads as TGTGCCAGCAGTTTTTGGGGGACAGAACGCCATCACTATGGCTACACCTTC. This translates into CASSFWGTERHHYGYTF.

The rearrangement uses TRBV6-5 and TRBJ1-1; D is perhaps TRBD1 (6 bases). Trimming took 2 bases from V and 6 from J, leaving 19 bases between them. The germline V gene encodes CDR1 MNHEY and CDR2 SVGAGI. The CDR3 runs to 16 residues. The DNA of the CDR3 is TGTGCCAGCAGTTACAGCCCCAGGGGAGGATCATCTGAAGCTTTCTTT. Residues: CASSYSPRGGSSEAFF.

The J gene is TRBJ2-5, the V gene TRBV11-2, with 7 bases fitting TRBD1. From germline, CDR1 is SGHAT and CDR2 FQNNGV. The CDR3 loop spans 15 amino acids. J was trimmed by 1 base and V by 1 base; bases with no gene match: 3. As DNA, the CDR3 is TGTGCCAGCAGCTTAGTGGACAGGACCCAAGAGACCCAGTACTTC. This sequence encodes CASSLVDRTQETQYF.

The V call is TRBV6-6, the J call TRBJ1-5; 10 bases map to TRBD1. CDR1 is MNHNY, CDR2 SVGAGI, per germline (reference sequence). There are 14 residues in the CDR3. Losses at the gene ends were 4 bases for V and 6 bases for J; bases not matched to a gene: 3. CDR3 loop: CASSSDRGPQPQHF. The CDR3, as DNA: TGTGCCAGCAGTTCAGACAGGGGGCCTCAGCCCCAGCATTTT.

The V and J genes are TRBV11-2 and TRBJ1-4; no clear D gene. CDR3 size: 15 residues. V was shortened by 1 base and J by 8 bases, with 14 bases between the two germline ends. Per germline, CDR1 SGHAT and CDR2 FQNNGV. The chain's CDR3 is CASSLVGRPKEKLFF. CDR3 sequence (DNA): TGTGCCAGCAGCTTAGTGGGCAGGCCAAAGGAAAAACTGTTTTTT.

This clone showed up just a few times. The chain joins TRBV5-8 to TRBJ2-1; 8 nucleotides match TRBD1. The CDR3 loop spans 14 amino acids. The germline V gene has CDR1 SGHTS and CDR2 YDEGEE. V shed 1 base, J shed 10 bases, and the junction held 7 bases outside the gene matches. CDR3 DNA: TGTGCCAGCAGCTTGAGACAGGGGTATCTCGAGCAGTTCTTC. Its protein is CASSLRQGYLEQFF. Variable domain in full (rest from reference TRBV5-8 and TRBJ2-1): EAGVTQSPTHLIKTRGQQATLRCSPISGHTSVYWYQQALGLGLQFLLWYDEGEERNRGNFPPRFSGRQFPNYSSELNVNALELEDSALYLCASSLRQGYLEQFFGPGTRLTVL.

The chain joins TRBV5-1 to TRBJ2-1; 8 bases map to TRBD2. CDR1 and CDR2 from the germline V gene are SGHRS and YFSETQ. J lost 0 bases, V lost 4 bases, and 3 bases had no gene match. This CDR3 has 15 residues. As DNA, the CDR3 is TGCGCCAGCAGCCCTAGCGGGCCCTCCTACAATGAGCAGTTCTTC. Protein sequence: CASSPSGPSYNEQFF.

This clone was observed once. V and J are TRBV5-1 and TRBJ2-3; D ambiguous. This CDR3 is built from 13 residues. V lost 0 bases and J 5 bases, leaving 7 bases between the germline ends. Germline V gene lookup returns CDR1 SGHRS and CDR2 YFSETQ. The CDR3 nucleotides are TGCGCCAGCAGCTTGGTCCCGGGAGATACGCAGTATTTT. Its protein is CASSLVPGDTQYF.

The count of this clone is one. The J gene is TRBJ2-7, the V gene TRBV5-4; the D gene is possibly TRBD1 (5 bases). The germline V gene encodes CDR1 SGHNT and CDR2 YYREEE (reference sequence). The CDR3 is made up of 15 amino acids. Deletions cut 1 base from V and 1 base from J, with 12 bases between. The DNA of the CDR3 is TGTGCCAGCAGCTTGTCAGGGTTACCTTCCTACGAGCAGTACTTC. Protein sequence: CASSLSGLPSYEQYF.

The rearrangement links TRBV29-1 to TRBJ2-5, with no clear D. The CDR3 extends over 14 amino acids. V shed 0 bases and J shed 2 bases, with 10 bases lying between them. The germline CDR1 and CDR2 sequences are SQVTM and ANQGSEA. The CDR3 here is CSVEDPYLQETQYF. CDR3 nucleotides: TGCAGCGTTGAAGATCCATACCTACAAGAGACCCAGTACTTC.

The V call is TRBV27, the J call TRBJ1-5; D ambiguous. Trimming shortened V by 2 bases and J by 6 bases, and 14 bases separated the two germline ends. CDR3 length: 15 residues. Germline V CDR1 and CDR2: MNHEY, SMNVEV (reference sequence). This CDR3 reads CASSLNDHRGQPQHF. The CDR3 coding sequence is TGTGCCAGCAGTTTAAACGATCACCGGGGTCAGCCCCAGCATTTT.

The V call is TRBV9, the J call TRBJ2-3; perhaps TRBD1 as D (5 bases). Germline V gene sequence: CDR1 SGDLS, CDR2 YYNGEE. CDR3 length: 16 residues. Trimming shortened V by 3 bases and J by 2 bases, and 16 bases separated the two germline ends. CDR3 sequence reads: CASSAGLAIITDTQYF. CDR3 DNA: TGTGCCAGCAGCGCAGGGTTAGCCATTATCACAGATACGCAGTATTTT.

The V gene is TRBV29-1, the J gene TRBJ2-2; D ambiguous. V was pared by 5 bases and J by 0 bases, with 4 bases between. The CDR3 is 12 amino acids. CDR1 is SQVTM and CDR2 is ANQGSEA in the germline V gene. In DNA, the CDR3 is TGCAGCGTTCGGACGAACACCGGGGAGCTGTTTTTT. Protein: CSVRTNTGELFF.

The gene calls are TRBV6-1 and TRBJ2-4; 13 bases agree with TRBD2. V lost 2 bases, J lost 1 base, and 5 bases stayed unmatched. Germline V gene data show CDR1 as MNHNS and CDR2 as SASEGT. CDR3 length equals 18 residues. CDR3 sequence (DNA): TGTGCCAGCAGTGAAAGGACTAGCGGGAGTTCTGCCAAAAACATTCAGTACTTC. Amino acid sequence: CASSERTSGSSAKNIQYF.

V and J are TRBV5-1 and TRBJ2-1; D is perhaps TRBD1 (6 bases). V was clipped by 0 bases and J by 6 bases, with 10 bases between them. The CDR3 sequence is 14 residues long. Germline lookup yields CDR1 SGHRS and CDR2 YFSETQ. The CDR3 DNA reads TGCGCCAGCAGCTTGGTGGGGGCCGGCAATGAGCAGTTCTTC. This sequence encodes CASSLVGAGNEQFF.